One sample yielded the 24 T cell receptor beta chains listed below, sequenced in a study of shared clonotypes between healthy human individuals. Clones were read by immunoSEQ multiplex PCR, and TCRdb kept only the in-frame ones, dropping some. The sample includes approximately 1,000,000 clones, more than 75% seen only once; the top ten take about 0.52%. Source material: memory CD4+ T cells from PBMCs. Subset specified: CD45RA-negative fraction. These receptors were taken from a man aged 18-30 years in good health. Some clones in this sample may be carry-over from other donors' samples.

The chain recombines TRBV29-1 with TRBJ1-2, with unresolved D. Germline CDR1 and CDR2: SQVTM and ANQGSEA. This CDR3 has 12 amino acids. Trimming cost V 6 bases and J 0 bases, with 8 bases left between them. The CDR3 loop is CSVQEANYGYTF. In DNA form, the CDR3 reads TGCAGCGTCCAAGAAGCTAACTATGGCTACACCTTC.

This clone was observed a few times. J is TRBJ2-4 and V is TRBV6-5; 8 nucleotides align to TRBD1. CDR1 and CDR2 (germline): MNHEY, SVGAGI. This CDR3 has 15 residues. V lost 6 bases and J lost 0; bases outside the gene matches: 4. The CDR3 here is CASSTGGPAKNIQYF. For the CDR3, the DNA is TGTGCCAGCAGCACAGGGGGGCCAGCCAAAAACATTCAGTACTTC.

The rearrangement joins TRBV7-7 to TRBJ2-5; 11 nucleotides agree with TRBD2. J gave up 3 bases and V 5 bases, and 14 bases lay outside the gene matches. CDR3 size: 18 residues. The germline V gene has CDR1 SSHAT and CDR2 FNYEAQ (reference sequence). CDR3 amino acids: CASSEGLAGASRKETQYF. The CDR3 bases are TGTGCCAGCAGCGAAGGACTAGCGGGCGCGAGCCGGAAAGAGACCCAGTACTTC.

The chain recombines TRBV11-3 with TRBJ2-2, with 8 bases identical to TRBD1. Germline values: CDR1 SGHNT, CDR2 YENEEA. The CDR3 contains 15 residues. The V gene end was trimmed by 5 bases and the J gene end by 5 bases; junction bases not matched to a gene: 7. The CDR3 DNA follows: TGTGCCAGCAGCACAGGACAGGGAACTACCGGGGAGCTGTTTTTT. Residues: CASSTGQGTTGELFF.

This chain connects TRBV19 to TRBJ2-7; D might be TRBD2 (5 bases). This CDR3 has 15 amino acids. CDR1 is LNHDA, CDR2 SQIVND, per germline (reference sequence). Trimming removed 0 bases from V and 3 bases from J, with 12 bases in between. The CDR3 protein is CASSIDRGEFYEQYF. The CDR3 coding sequence is TGTGCCAGTAGTATAGACCGGGGAGAATTCTACGAGCAGTACTTC. Combining the CDR3 with reference TRBV19 and TRBJ2-7 gives the whole variable domain DGGITQSPKYLFRKEGQNVTLSCEQNLNHDAMYWYRQDPGQGLRLIYYSQIVNDFQKGDIAEGYSVSREKKESFPLTVTSAQKNPTAFYLCASSIDRGEFYEQYFGPGTRLTVT.

The chain joins TRBV27 to TRBJ1-4; D perhaps matches TRBD1 (6 bases). Trimming removed 0 bases at V and 7 bases at J, with 9 bases between. Germline CDR1 is MNHEY and CDR2 is SMNVEV (reference sequence). The CDR3 has 14 residues. The CDR3 sequence is CASSLSGAVEKLFF. In DNA, the CDR3 is TGTGCCAGCAGTTTATCGGGGGCGGTTGAAAAACTGTTTTTT.

This clone appeared a few times. A read error is the likely source, as a far larger clone sits one nucleotide away. Additional DNA sequences in this sample encode the identical CDR3. The chain carries TRBV27 and TRBJ1-1, with D possibly TRBD1 on 5 matching bases. Germline CDR1 and CDR2: MNHEY and SMNVEV (reference sequence). V was cut by 5 bases and J by 3 bases, with 10 bases left in between. The CDR3 runs 13 residues. CDR3 residues: CASSLSRDTEAFF. DNA for the CDR3: TGTGCCAGCAGTCTAAGCAGGGACACTGAAGCTTTCTTT.

The chain employs TRBV27 and TRBJ1-1; weak D call: TRBD1 (6 bases). The CDR3 runs 14 residues. The germline V and J ends were trimmed by 6 bases and 4 bases, with 15 bases remaining between them. Germline CDR1 and CDR2: MNHEY and SMNVEV (reference sequence). The CDR3 is CASSINRDGTEAFF. Written as DNA, the CDR3 is TGTGCCAGCAGCATTAACAGGGATGGCACTGAAGCTTTCTTT.

The chain recombines TRBV19 with TRBJ1-5; TRBD1 matches 7 bases. Germline V CDR1 and CDR2: LNHDA, SQIVND (reference sequence). V gave up 9 bases and J gave up 5 bases; unmatched junction bases: 16. This CDR3 comprises 16 residues. In nucleotides, the CDR3 is TGTGCCAGAAGCCGGGACAGAAAAGAAAGCCATCAGCCCCAGCATTTT. It yields the protein CARSRDRKESHQPQHF.

CDR3 DNA sequence: TGCAGCGCCGGAATAGGTCCGATGAGCGGGGAGCTGTTTTTT. Amino acids: CSAGIGPMSGELFF. The chain joins TRBV29-1 to TRBJ2-2; no firm D call. V dropped 7 bases and J dropped 7 bases, with 19 bases sitting between them. This CDR3 region has 14 residues. The germline gives CDR1 SQVTM, CDR2 ANQGSEA.

The J gene is TRBJ2-3, the V gene TRBV4-3; a weak D match, TRBD1 (5 bases). The germline V and J ends were trimmed by 3 bases and 0 bases, with 10 bases remaining between them. Germline lookup yields CDR1 LGHNA and CDR2 YSLEER. This CDR3 spans 15 amino acids. Written as DNA, the CDR3 is TGCGCCAGCAGCCAGGGGCTTAGTAGCACAGATACGCAGTATTTT. Amino acid sequence: CASSQGLSSTDTQYF.

The chain is built from TRBV7-2 and TRBJ2-1; 12 bases match TRBD2. Germline V gene lookup returns CDR1 SGHTA and CDR2 FQGNSA. The CDR3 has 22 amino acids. With 0 bases clipped from V and 8 bases from J, the junction kept 23 bases outside the gene matches. Here the CDR3 reads CASSLAPAASGRAFRAGDEQFF. The CDR3 DNA is TGTGCCAGCAGCTTAGCCCCGGCCGCTAGCGGGAGGGCGTTCCGGGCAGGGGATGAGCAGTTCTTC.

CDR3 nucleotides: TGTGGTGGACAGGGCCCAACCGGGGAGCTGTTTTTT. Its protein is CGGQGPTGELFF. The chain couples TRBV6-1 to TRBJ2-2; 8 nucleotides align to TRBD1. The CDR3 is 12 amino acids. Germline CDR1 MNHNS, CDR2 SASEGT.

The rearrangement links TRBV18 to TRBJ1-1; D unclear. The CDR3 consists of 15 residues. CDR1 is KGHSH and CDR2 is LQKENI in the germline V gene. V lost 4 bases and J 1 base, leaving 13 bases between the germline ends. The chain's CDR3 is CASSRAVAGNTEAFF. CDR3 bases: TGTGCCAGCTCACGAGCAGTGGCAGGGAACACTGAAGCTTTCTTT.

This CDR3 is CASSLRTPLGDGYTF. The CDR3, as DNA: TGTGCCAGCAGTTTACGCACTCCATTGGGTGATGGCTACACCTTC. V usage is TRBV28 and J usage is TRBJ1-2; D gene uncertain. Germline V gene data show CDR1 as MDHEN and CDR2 as SYDVKM. CDR3 length equals 15 residues. The V end lost 2 bases, the J end lost 6 bases, and 16 bases lay between the germline ends.

The chain combines TRBV7-2 with TRBJ1-4; D remains ambiguous. The length of the CDR3 is 16 residues. The V and J ends lost 5 bases and 6 bases respectively, with 19 bases between them. Germline CDR1 reads SGHTA; CDR2 reads FQGNSA. CDR3 sequence: CASSNADFDIYEKLFF. For the CDR3, the DNA is TGTGCCAGCAGCAACGCCGACTTCGACATTTATGAAAAACTGTTTTTT.

CDR3 DNA: TGTGCCAGCTCACCATCAAGGTCAGGCATGAACACTGAAGCTTTCTTT. Translation: CASSPSRSGMNTEAFF. The chain combines TRBV18 with TRBJ1-1; D unresolved. From germline, CDR1 is KGHSH and CDR2 LQKENI. The ends were cut back, 2 bases at V and 0 bases at J, with 13 bases in the middle. The CDR3 covers 16 residues.

The chain has TRBV15 and TRBJ1-5, with a possible D match to TRBD1 (6 bases). Trimming took 0 bases from V and 7 from J, leaving 10 bases between them. The CDR3 spans 14 residues. In germline, CDR1 is LNHNV, CDR2 YYDKDF (reference sequence). CDR3 in DNA: TGTGCCACCAGCAGAGATAGGGGGAAACAGCCCCAGCATTTT. As protein: CATSRDRGKQPQHF.

V gene TRBV7-8 combines with J gene TRBJ2-1; TRBD2 matches 8 bases. CDR1 is SGHVS, CDR2 FQNEAQ, per germline. The CDR3 runs to 15 residues. V gave up 4 bases and J gave up 9 bases; unmatched junction bases: 11. DNA for the CDR3: TGTGCCAGCAGCTGGACCGGGACTAGTAACTCTGAGCAGTTCTTC. Translating it yields CASSWTGTSNSEQFF.

The V call is TRBV11-3, the J call TRBJ2-2; 8 bases fit TRBD1. This CDR3 is 15 amino acids long. Trimming at V came to 1 base and at J to 6 bases, leaving 4 bases not matched to a gene. Germline V gene data show CDR1 as SGHNT and CDR2 as YENEEA. For the CDR3, the DNA is TGTGCCAGCAGCTTAGCCGCCAGGGGGCCCGGGGAGCTGTTTTTT. Protein sequence: CASSLAARGPGELFF.

This chain connects TRBV11-1 to TRBJ2-5; D may be TRBD2 (5 bases). The ends were cut back, 1 base at V and 5 bases at J, with 14 bases in the middle. CDR1 and CDR2 (germline): SGHAT, FQDESV (reference sequence). The CDR3 extends over 15 amino acids. Here the CDR3 DNA reads TGTGCCAGCAGCTTAGGACAAACGGAGGCCGAGACCCAGTACTTC. Protein sequence: CASSLGQTEAETQYF.

This clone has at least ten counts. The CDR3 DNA sequence: TGTGCCAGCACAGGGGGTGGGCTAGCGGGCACAGATACGCAGTATTTT. Encoded protein: CASTGGGLAGTDTQYF. This chain connects TRBV2 to TRBJ2-3; D possibly matches TRBD1 or TRBD2 (7 bases each). Germline CDR1 and CDR2: SNHLY and FYNNEI. V lost 7 bases and J lost 1, with 18 bases in between. The CDR3 sequence is 16 residues long.

This chain links TRBV5-1 with TRBJ2-7, with D tentatively TRBD1 (5 bases). The CDR3 has 15 residues. Germline V lookup: CDR1 SGHRS, CDR2 YFSETQ. V lost 0 bases to trimming and J lost 1 base, with 11 bases between them. CDR3 sequence reads: CASSLATVRSYEQYF. CDR3 coding DNA: TGCGCCAGCAGCTTGGCGACAGTACGATCCTACGAGCAGTACTTC.

The chain has TRBV6-1 and TRBJ1-5; no reliable D call. This CDR3 spans 15 amino acids. Germline CDR1 and CDR2: MNHNS and SASEGT. V lost 4 bases to trimming and J lost 2 bases, with 12 bases between them. The CDR3 DNA follows: TGTGCCAGCAGTGTACAGTCCTGGGGCAATCAGCCCCAGCATTTT. Translation: CASSVQSWGNQPQHF.